This T cell receptor beta chain was captured in a study of cytomegalovirus exposure and HLA in healthy donors. Study as a whole: As an earlier analysis found, about 190 million T cells yielded 117 million unique TCR beta sequences.

13 Jbeta primers and 60 Vbeta primers were used for the PCR. As handled by the study authors: An analysis performed later counted 70 million to 90 million unique TCR beta chains (roughly 11 million of them shared). Profiling relied on immunoSEQ multiplex PCR, and the TCRdb table lists in-frame clones only, not all of them. V and J calls plus clone size are reproduced from that table; the DNA served to infer D and trimming. Here the sample table reports roughly 80,000 clones. Sequences were obtained from PBMCs. The TCR originated in a woman aged 25 to 39 in good health and CMV-seronegative.

CDR3 bases: TGTGCCAGCAGTTTCGTACAGGGGAGCTCCTATAATTCACCCCTCCACTTT. Protein product: CASSFVQGSSYNSPLHF. The chain couples TRBV28 to TRBJ1-6, with 7 positions matching TRBD1. The CDR3 runs 17 residues. Germline assignment: CDR1 MDHEN and CDR2 SYDVKM. The V segment lost 3 bases and the J segment 0 bases; nucleotides outside the gene matches: 5. Combining the CDR3 with reference TRBV28 and TRBJ1-6 gives the whole variable domain DVKVTQSSRYLVKRTGEKVFLECVQDMDHENMFWYRQDPGLGLRLIYFSYDVKMKEKGDIPEGYSVSREKKERFSLILESASTNQTSMYLCASSFVQGSSYNSPLHFGNGTRLTVT.